These 8 T cell receptor beta chains were all obtained from the same sample, sequenced in a study of Ad26.COV2.S vaccination and SARS-CoV-2 variants. Data came from immunoSEQ multiplex PCR; TCRdb stores just in-frame clones and leaves some out. The top ten hold 2% to 2.5% of the sample, which has approximately 300,000 clones, around four fifths seen once. Treatment denoted: 19 received Ad26.COV2.S at low or high dose, single or two shots; a few received placebo; per-sample allocation not given. The investigators took samples on day 63 after the first vaccine or placebo injection. The material was peripheral blood, obtained in a trial of Ad26.COV2.S vaccine versus placebo. These receptors were taken from a person aged 18-65 years who received the Ad26.COV2.S COVID-19 vaccine or a placebo.

V gene TRBV14 combines with J gene TRBJ1-2, with D tentatively TRBD1 (6 bases). The germline CDR1 and CDR2 sequences are SGHDN and FVKESK. The CDR3 has 12 residues. V was trimmed by 5 bases and J by 6 bases, leaving 10 bases between them. Here the CDR3 DNA reads TGTGCCAGCAGCGACTACAGGGATGGCTACACCTTC. Its protein is CASSDYRDGYTF.

The V gene is TRBV6-6, the J gene TRBJ2-2, with 7 bases lining up with TRBD1. CDR1 is MNHNY and CDR2 is SVGAGI in the germline V gene (reference sequence). V lost 5 bases, J lost 0 bases, and 9 bases stayed unmatched. CDR3 size: 17 residues. CDR3 bases: TGTGCCAGCAGTCTCGAACAGACAGGGTCGAACACCGGGGAGCTGTTTTTT. It specifies CASSLEQTGSNTGELFF.

The gene calls are TRBV6-5 and TRBJ2-7; D is undetermined. The CDR3 is 15 residues long. Between the trimmed V and J ends, which lost 5 bases and 2 bases, there was a span of 16 bases. Germline V gene lookup returns CDR1 MNHEY and CDR2 SVGAGI. The CDR3 sequence: CASSKMASEPYEQYF. The CDR3 DNA reads TGTGCCAGCAGTAAAATGGCCTCAGAACCCTACGAGCAGTACTTC.

DNA for the CDR3: TGTGCCAGCAGTCCCTCGACAGGCCGAAACACTGAAGCTTTCTTT. Its protein is CASSPSTGRNTEAFF. The chain links TRBV28 to TRBJ1-1; the D gene is possibly TRBD1 (6 bases). The CDR3 contains 15 residues. V lost 5 bases, J lost 2 bases, and 15 bases lay in between. The germline gives CDR1 MDHEN, CDR2 SYDVKM.

This clone was counted a single time. The chain combines TRBV19 with TRBJ2-5; 7 nucleotides agree with TRBD2. With V trimmed by 11 bases and J by 5 bases, 5 bases remained unmatched. The length of the CDR3 is 11 residues. Per germline, CDR1 LNHDA and CDR2 SQIVND (reference sequence). CDR3 in DNA: TGTGCCGCGGGGGATGGGGAGACCCAGTACTTC. Translating gives CAAGDGETQYF.

Ten or more counts support this clone. The genes are TRBV9 and TRBJ1-6; D may be TRBD1 (5 bases). This CDR3 comprises 17 residues. Germline V gene sequence: CDR1 SGDLS, CDR2 YYNGEE. The ends were cut back, 0 bases at V and 10 bases at J, with 20 bases in the middle. DNA of the CDR3: TGTGCCAGCAGCGTAGCCTTTCTAGCAGGGTCGGAATCACCCCTCCACTTT. It translates to CASSVAFLAGSESPLHF.

The V gene is TRBV2, the J gene TRBJ1-1; D is ambiguous. Trimming removed 5 bases at V and 2 bases at J, with 9 bases between. Germline values: CDR1 SNHLY, CDR2 FYNNEI. This CDR3 region has 13 residues. CDR3 in amino acids: CASSSNGNTEAFF. CDR3 sequence (DNA): TGTGCCAGCAGTTCTAACGGCAACACTGAAGCTTTCTTT.

This chain connects TRBV5-4 to TRBJ2-7; perhaps D is TRBD1 or TRBD2 (5 bases each). V shed 2 bases and J shed 4 bases, with 13 bases lying between them. The CDR3 runs to 14 residues. Germline V CDR1 and CDR2: SGHNT, YYREEE (reference sequence). DNA for the CDR3: TGTGCCAGCAGCTTATCAGGGAGTACGTACGAGCAGTACTTC. Its translation: CASSLSGSTYEQYF.